This TCR beta chain comes out of a study of OX40 agonist ivuxolimab in advanced cancers. Study-wide context: Patients enrolled in dose escalation were diagnosed with hepatocellular carcinoma, melanoma, renal cell or head and neck cancer. Study-level points and caveats: In the expanded peripheral T cells, antigen specificity was never determined. At doses 0.1 to 3.0 mg/kg, CD4+ and CD8+ clones expanded. More expanded clones were found, on average, in CD8+ than in CD4+ T cells.

As to this clone: Its target is unknown.

The CDR3 length is 12 residues. V was clipped by 7 bases and J by 4 bases, with 10 bases between them. Germline CDR1 is MNHNS and CDR2 is SASEGT. Libraries were prepared by immunoSEQ multiplex PCR; TCRdb keeps only in-frame clonotypes and omits some of them. The table has about 100,000 clones, under 95% seen once; the top ten hold 0.5% to 0.8%. The chain joins TRBV6-1 to TRBJ1-1; perhaps TRBD1 as D (6 bases). This specimen consisted of CD4+ or CD8+ T cells sorted from blood, obtained in a trial of the OX40 agonist ivuxolimab. The TCR sequence derives from an adult with an advanced solid tumor such as melanoma, head and neck, liver or kidney cancer. CDR3 region: CASNRAGTEAFF. CDR3 nucleotides: TGTGCCAGCAACAGGGCGGGCACTGAAGCTTTCTTT.